The 18 T cell receptor beta chains reported below all come from one sample, sequenced in a study of spatial heterogeneity in lung cancer. TCRdb passed the 5' RACE reads through MiXCR, listing each CDR3 protein once. The sample gives roughly 11,000 distinct CDR3 sequences, roughly 15% of which show up once; about a sixth is in the top ten. Broader study findings: For expanded intratumoral alpha and beta TCRs, counts tracked tumor mutation counts.

Regarding time point: sample taken at primary tumor resection. No antigens are known for them. Sequencing used lung tumor tissue, obtained at surgery. The receptors here all came from a male donor with early-stage non-small cell lung cancer.

The chain uses TRBV18 and TRBJ1-5; no clear D. Trimming stripped 1 base from V and 4 bases from J, with 17 bases between. The CDR3 covers 17 residues. Per the germline V gene, CDR1 is KGHSH and CDR2 is LQKENI. CDR3 DNA: TGTGCCAGCTCACCACGAAGCGGCCGGGTAGGAAATCAGCCCCAGCATTTT. Protein: CASSPRSGRVGNQPQHF.

This clonotype showed up many times. The chain joins TRBV28 to TRBJ2-3; 7 bases are shared with TRBD1. The CDR3 is made up of 15 amino acids. Germline V CDR1 and CDR2: MDHEN, SYDVKM. V lost 6 bases to trimming and J lost 0 bases; unmatched junction nucleotides: 6. DNA of the CDR3: TGTGCCAGCAGACCCGGGACAGCTAGCACAGATACGCAGTATTTT. Translating gives CASRPGTASTDTQYF.

Only a few counts were recorded for this clonotype. The genes are TRBV7-2 and TRBJ2-3, with a possible D match to TRBD2 (7 bases). This CDR3 has 12 residues. Germline V lookup: CDR1 SGHTA, CDR2 FQGNSA. V was cut by 8 bases and J by 5 bases, with 11 bases left in between. The CDR3 DNA reads TGTGCCAGCGGGGGGGCCGGAGATACGCAGTATTTT. Its translation is CASGGAGDTQYF.

This clonotype was recorded at least ten times. The V call is TRBV2, the J call TRBJ1-5, with no clear D. Germline V CDR1 and CDR2: SNHLY, FYNNEI. CDR3 length: 15 residues. Trimming took off 6 bases at V and 0 bases at J, with 12 bases between the two ends. This CDR3 reads CASRGRSNSNQPQHF. In nucleotides, the CDR3 is TGTGCCAGCAGGGGGAGGAGTAATAGCAATCAGCCCCAGCATTTT.

This clonotype was counted a single time. This rearrangement joins TRBV3-1 to TRBJ2-1, with 8 bases fitting TRBD2. CDR3 length: 18 amino acids. Germline trimming cut 0 bases from V and 0 bases from J; bases unmatched to any gene: 7. Germline values: CDR1 LGHDT, CDR2 YNNKEL (reference sequence). The CDR3: CASSQDLERELSYNEQFF. The DNA for the CDR3 is TGTGCCAGCAGCCAAGATCTGGAGCGGGAGCTCTCCTACAATGAGCAGTTCTTC.

This clonotype is medium-sized in the sample. The V call is TRBV20-1, the J call TRBJ2-7; tentative D call: TRBD1 (6 bases). From germline, CDR1 is DFQATT and CDR2 SNEGSKA (reference sequence). The CDR3 sequence is 15 residues long. V shed 3 bases and J shed 4 bases, with 19 bases lying between them. The CDR3 protein is CSASRGKRGLYEQYF. The CDR3 DNA reads as TGCAGTGCTAGTAGGGGAAAAAGGGGGTTATACGAGCAGTACTTC.

This clonotype was seen more than once but under ten times. V and J are TRBV29-1 and TRBJ2-6; the D is unclear. Germline lookup yields CDR1 SQVTM and CDR2 ANQGSEA. The CDR3 is made up of 13 amino acids. V lost 5 bases to trimming and J lost 3 bases, with 8 bases between them. The CDR3 loop reads CSVTRVGANVLTF. DNA for the CDR3: TGCAGCGTTACCCGCGTTGGGGCCAACGTCCTGACTTTC. Using reference TRBV29-1 and TRBJ2-6 for the parts outside the CDR3, the full variable domain is SAVISQKPSRDICQRGTSLTIQCQVDSQVTMMFWYRQQPGQSLTLIATANQGSEATYESGFVIDKFPISRPNLTFSTLTVSNMSPEDSSIYLCSVTRVGANVLTFGAGSRLTVL.

V gene TRBV7-2 combines with J gene TRBJ2-7; TRBD2 might be the D (5 bases). The germline V gene has CDR1 SGHTA and CDR2 FQGNSA. V shed 1 base and J shed 4 bases, with 11 bases lying between them. This CDR3 has 14 residues. DNA for the CDR3: TGTGCCAGCAGCTTAGGGAGGCCCCCATACGAGCAGTACTTC. Residues: CASSLGRPPYEQYF. The whole variable domain, remainder taken from reference TRBV7-2 and TRBJ2-7, is GAGVSQSPSNKVTEKGKDVELRCDPISGHTALYWYRQSLGQGLEFLIYFQGNSAPDKSGLPSDRFSAERTGGSVSTLTIQRTQQEDSAVYLCASSLGRPPYEQYFGPGTRLTVT.

This clonotype was found many times. The chain uses TRBV11-3 and TRBJ2-3, with a tentative D call TRBD1 (6 bases). The V gene's germline CDR1 is SGHNT and CDR2 YENEEA. This CDR3 comprises 15 residues. Trimming took 6 bases from V and 9 from J, leaving 22 bases between them. The CDR3 is CASSQGSLPDSTQYF. As DNA, the CDR3 is TGTGCCAGCAGTCAGGGGAGTCTACCGGATTCAACGCAGTATTTT.

Ten or more counts support this clonotype. The V call is TRBV4-3, the J call TRBJ2-1, with TRBD2 matching over 14 bases. The CDR3 is 19 amino acids. Germline CDR1 LGHNA, CDR2 YSLEER. V lost 1 base and J lost 6; bases outside the gene matches: 11. CDR3 in amino acids: CASSQGLAGGPPTRNEQFF. Written as DNA, the CDR3 is TGCGCCAGCAGCCAAGGACTAGCGGGGGGGCCCCCCACCCGCAATGAGCAGTTCTTC.

This clonotype was seen ten or more times. This sequence joins TRBV5-1 and TRBJ2-1, with 9 bases lining up with TRBD1. This CDR3 has 15 residues. CDR1 SGHRS and CDR2 YFSETQ come from the germline V gene. The V gene end was trimmed by 3 bases and the J gene end by 5 bases; junction bases not matched to a gene: 6. DNA for the CDR3: TGCGCCAGCAGCTACCAGGGACAGGGAAACAATGAGCAGTTCTTC. Protein sequence: CASSYQGQGNNEQFF.

This clonotype was seen at least ten times. The rearrangement uses TRBV13 and TRBJ2-5; the D gene is possibly TRBD2 (6 bases). CDR3 size: 16 residues. Germline V gene data show CDR1 as PRHDT and CDR2 as FYEKMQ (reference sequence). Trimming removed 3 bases at V and 1 base at J, with 15 bases between. The CDR3 region is CASSFVKWRGQETQYF. CDR3 sequence (DNA): TGTGCCAGCAGCTTTGTCAAATGGCGGGGCCAAGAGACCCAGTACTTC.

This clonotype was found a few times. The rearrangement joins TRBV20-1 to TRBJ2-5; a possible D gene is TRBD2 (5 bases). Trimming pared 7 bases from V and 5 bases from J, leaving 11 bases between. CDR1 and CDR2 from the germline V gene are DFQATT and SNEGSKA (reference sequence). There are 11 residues in the CDR3. CDR3 DNA: TGCAGTGAGGAGGTGAAGGAGACCCAGTACTTC. The encoded protein is CSEEVKETQYF.

Many counts were recorded for this clonotype. J is TRBJ2-5 and V is TRBV20-1; maybe TRBD2 (9 bases). This CDR3 region has 17 residues. Germline CDR1 DFQATT, CDR2 SNEGSKA (reference sequence). V lost 1 base to trimming and J lost 5 bases, with 23 bases between them. The DNA of the CDR3 is TGCAGTGCTAGAGCCCTAGCGGGGACAGGTTCCATCGAGACCCAGTACTTC. The encoded protein is CSARALAGTGSIETQYF.

The chain carries TRBV12-3 or TRBV12-4 and TRBJ2-7; D not resolved. The CDR3 sequence is 14 residues long. The ends were cut back, 3 bases at V and 0 bases at J, with 9 bases in the middle. The CDR3 nucleotides are TGTGCCAGCAGTTTCGGCCCGAACTCCTACGAGCAGTACTTC. Translated: CASSFGPNSYEQYF.

The table lists this clonotype with many counts. The chain employs TRBV27 and TRBJ2-1; D remains ambiguous. The CDR3 is 14 residues long. From germline, CDR1 is MNHEY and CDR2 SMNVEV (reference sequence). Between the trimmed V and J ends, which lost 0 bases and 7 bases, there was a span of 10 bases. The CDR3 reads CASSLSGFPNEQFF. CDR3 sequence (DNA): TGTGCCAGCAGTTTATCTGGTTTCCCTAATGAGCAGTTCTTC.

This clonotype was detected only a few times. This chain uses TRBV20-1 with TRBJ2-3; D is perhaps TRBD2 (6 bases). The ends were cut back, 0 bases at V and 2 bases at J, with 18 bases in the middle. The germline V gene encodes CDR1 DFQATT and CDR2 SNEGSKA (reference sequence). This CDR3 has 17 amino acids. CDR3 residues: CSARDPAPGLLTDTQYF. CDR3 nucleotides: TGCAGTGCTAGAGATCCTGCGCCGGGACTCCTCACAGATACGCAGTATTTT.

V and J are TRBV3-1 and TRBJ2-7; TRBD2 is a possible D gene (6 bases). V was cut by 2 bases and J by 7 bases, with 12 bases left in between. The CDR3 consists of 13 residues. Per the germline V gene, CDR1 is LGHDT and CDR2 is YNNKEL (reference sequence). The CDR3, as DNA: TGTGCCAGCAGCCAAACCCCCGCGGGGGAGCAGTACTTC. Translation gives CASSQTPAGEQYF.